The clone carrying this TCR beta chain showed up many times. Its specificity is not known. Trimming cost V 7 bases and J 0 bases, with 19 bases left between them. The CDR3 has 17 residues. Germline loops: CDR1 SQVTM, CDR2 ANQGSEA. By 5'RACE template switching, TCR cDNA was produced, with a universal primer site and UMIs added in the process. TCRdb fed the 5' RACE reads into MiXCR, producing one record per CDR3 protein. The sample shows 450,000 to 600,000 distinct CDR3 sequences, roughly 14% of them seen only once. This sample is part of a study of T cells after yellow fever vaccination. About the research overall: SMART-Seq v4 Ultra Low Input served to prepare low-cell-number fractions. Overall study findings and caveats: Researchers report a weaker secondary response that nonetheless peaked faster, day 5 versus 15. Most primary-vaccination clones reappeared after the booster (about 97% CD4, about 90% CD8).

The V call is TRBV29-1, the J call TRBJ2-6, with D perhaps assigned TRBD1 or TRBD2 (5 bases each). This clonotype originated in a man in his thirties or forties who received the YFV17D yellow fever vaccine. This material consisted of PBMCs, taken on the day of the yellow fever booster vaccination. CDR3 nucleotides: TGCAGCGCTGTGTTCGGGACGGGGTACTCTGGGGCCAACGTCCTGACTTTC. The encoded protein is CSAVFGTGYSGANVLTF.